The rows below give T cell receptor beta chains drawn from one sample of a study of radiation and T cells in renal cell carcinoma. Method: immunoSEQ multiplex PCR; TCRdb's copy keeps in-frame clones and lacks some. The sample yields some 16,000 clones, over 50% seen once. The sample here was tumor tissue, taken from a patient whose treatment was nephrectomy without radiotherapy. These receptors were collected from a man aged 50 to 59 with renal cell carcinoma. Both conserved end residues are trimmed from each CDR3. A row's size may be missing; if present it is once, few, many or a size class.

TRBV27	TRBJ1-2	medium-sized	ASKSPTGGGYT
TRBV6-1	TRBJ1-6	NA	ASSEWPAESNSPLH
TRBV19	TRBJ2-1	NA	ASSAGLAGVSYNEQF
TRBV2	TRBJ2-7	NA	ASMGAGGPYEQY
TRBV30	TRBJ2-7	NA	AWTDQNHYEQY
TRBV5-3	TRBJ2-7	NA	ARSSWHPGQYEQY
TRBV5-8	TRBJ1-2	NA	ASSLADGYT
TRBV7-2	TRBJ2-5	NA	ASSLRDRGQY
TRBV13	TRBJ2-5	few	ASSPLTGKETQY
TRBV7-2	TRBJ2-5	NA	ASSLASGRGGETQY
TRBV10-3	TRBJ2-7	NA	AISPGRTYEQY
TRBV4-3	TRBJ1-2	few	ASSQDRGQVYYGYT
TRBV6-1	TRBJ2-1	few	ASSDALYRGEANNEQF